These T cell receptor beta chains were read from a single sample in a study of identical twins. TCRdb reprocessed the 5' RACE reads with MiXCR, giving one entry per CDR3 protein. The data contain 600,000 to 850,000 distinct CDR3 sequences, 18% of them singletons. The same data also went into a second study, on T cells expressing NK-cell markers.

Sequencing was performed on PBMCs. The receptor source for this set is a woman aged 18-29 years in good health. Both conserved end residues are trimmed from each CDR3. A D gene is named only where the DNA matches it firmly.

V gene	D gene	J gene	CDR3 protein
TRBV29-1	-	TRBJ2-3	SVAGRYTDTQY
TRBV15	-	TRBJ2-6	ATSKGGANVLT
TRBV5-1	TRBD1	TRBJ2-3	ASSLRQGVRDTQY
TRBV6-5	-	TRBJ2-4	ASSYSAVAKNIQY
TRBV5-4	-	TRBJ2-1	ARGPRQSGLNEQF
TRBV7-3	-	TRBJ2-3	ASSLRGGPPDTQY
TRBV7-2	-	TRBJ1-4	ASTPDREKLF
TRBV6-2/TRBV6-3	-	TRBJ2-2	ASSRVVYTGELF
TRBV5-6	TRBD1	TRBJ2-7	ASSSLNGDRLREQY
TRBV20-1	TRBD2	TRBJ2-5	SAGVLAGATWETQY
TRBV5-1	-	TRBJ2-2	ASGGMPNTGELF
TRBV7-9	TRBD1	TRBJ2-7	ASSYQSGGDRVREQY
TRBV27	-	TRBJ2-2	ASRLGVGTGELF
TRBV12-3/TRBV12-4	-	TRBJ1-1	ASSSGGGHTEAF
TRBV5-1	TRBD2	TRBJ2-1	ASSLIAPSGLTGGYNEQF
TRBV20-1	-	TRBJ2-4	SANQGIAKNIQY
TRBV7-9	-	TRBJ2-1	ASSPSRVRGYNEQF
TRBV5-1	TRBD1	TRBJ2-2	ASSTLQGESGELF
TRBV24-1	-	TRBJ1-2	ATSDSGSSGGYT
TRBV4-3	-	TRBJ2-2	ASSQGATGELF
TRBV12-3/TRBV12-4	-	TRBJ2-7	ASSPQDYPLYEQY
TRBV10-3	-	TRBJ2-7	AASSTKIGSYEQY
TRBV5-1	-	TRBJ2-3	ASSFSSQGLTDTQY
TRBV27	TRBD1	TRBJ2-1	ASSGTGAREQF
TRBV7-3	-	TRBJ2-7	ASSPGGRTSEQY
TRBV24-1	TRBD2	TRBJ2-1	ATSGAGSGNEQF
TRBV5-1	TRBD2	TRBJ2-3	ASSASGSVLATDTQY
TRBV3-1	TRBD2	TRBJ2-1	ASSRTSDGEQF
TRBV3-1	-	TRBJ2-1	ASSQVHGGNEQF
TRBV7-2	-	TRBJ2-7	ASSLLITIHEQY
TRBV12-3/TRBV12-4	-	TRBJ1-1	ASSSGGVGNTEAF
TRBV18	TRBD1	TRBJ2-1	ASSRGTGGWNEQF
TRBV5-1	-	TRBJ2-7	ASQIGEGYEQY
TRBV7-3	-	TRBJ2-3	ASSLGLGGTDTQY
TRBV7-6	TRBD2	TRBJ2-3	ASSSVGGDADTQY
TRBV20-1	-	TRBJ2-5	SADKSYQETQY
TRBV7-2	-	TRBJ1-6	ASSSSYSPLH
TRBV5-1	TRBD1	TRBJ2-2	ASSLPRDRPYTGELF
TRBV20-1	TRBD2	TRBJ2-7	SARRGGPYEQY
TRBV12-3/TRBV12-4	TRBD1	TRBJ1-1	ASSWTGSTEAF
TRBV12-3/TRBV12-4	-	TRBJ1-5	ASRRVGQPQH
TRBV12-3/TRBV12-4	-	TRBJ1-1	ASRTGSEAF
TRBV5-1	TRBD1	TRBJ2-1	ASSLGQGFGNEQF
TRBV5-1	TRBD1	TRBJ2-7	ASSLAGTGFVEQY
TRBV6-1	TRBD2	TRBJ2-3	ASTIPQLAGVPDTQY
TRBV20-1	-	TRBJ2-1	SAARGAPPYNEQF
TRBV19	-	TRBJ2-1	ASSVNRDEQF